The 23 T cell receptor beta chains presented below share a single source sample, sequenced in a study of blood T cell repertoires in COVID-19. Profiled with immunoSEQ multiplex PCR; TCRdb holds only in-frame clones, not every one. The sample carries 150,000 to 200,000 clones, 81% recorded once. Sequenced sample: PBMCs or T cells enriched from blood (not recorded which). The receptors shown here come from a woman in her 40s with acute COVID-19.

This rearrangement joins TRBV24-1 to TRBJ2-1; no clear D gene. Germline V gene sequence: CDR1 KGHDR, CDR2 SFDVKD. Trimming shortened V by 0 bases and J by 8 bases, and 10 bases separated the two germline ends. The CDR3 has 14 amino acids. The CDR3 here is CATSDLGSEDEQFF. CDR3 DNA: TGTGCCACCAGTGATTTGGGTAGTGAGGATGAGCAGTTCTTC.

The genes are TRBV9 and TRBJ1-1, with D tentatively TRBD1 (5 bases). Per the germline V gene, CDR1 is SGDLS and CDR2 is YYNGEE. This CDR3 is 13 amino acids long. V shed 3 bases and J shed 0 bases, with 6 bases lying between them. DNA for the CDR3: TGTGCCAGCAGCGGACAGTTGAACACTGAAGCTTTCTTT. Its translation is CASSGQLNTEAFF.

In this sample, this clone turned up a few times. The chain links TRBV12-3 or TRBV12-4 to TRBJ2-4, with D possibly TRBD1 on 5 matching bases. V lost 1 base and J 7 bases, leaving 5 bases between the germline ends. CDR3 length: 12 residues. CDR3: CASSLDRNIQYF. For the CDR3, the DNA is TGTGCCAGCAGTTTAGACAGGAACATTCAGTACTTC.

The rearrangement uses TRBV7-8 and TRBJ1-2, with a tentative D call TRBD1 (5 bases). Trimming cost V 5 bases and J 6 bases, with 22 bases left between them. The CDR3 sequence is 16 residues long. Germline CDR1 reads SGHVS; CDR2 reads FQNEAQ. Written as DNA, the CDR3 is TGTGCCAGCAGCAGACTCCCCCGAAGAAGGGGCGATGGCTACACCTTC. This encodes CASSRLPRRRGDGYTF.

This clone came up a few times. The chain joins TRBV14 to TRBJ1-2; D remains ambiguous. The CDR3 is made up of 15 amino acids. CDR1 SGHDN and CDR2 FVKESK come from the germline V gene. Trimming took 0 bases from V and 5 from J, leaving 13 bases between them. CDR3: CASSQDLVGRYGYTF. CDR3 DNA: TGTGCCAGCAGCCAAGACCTCGTCGGGAGGTATGGCTACACCTTC.

Here the CDR3 reads CASSILYNEQFF. The CDR3 DNA sequence: TGTGCCAGTAGTATTCTCTACAATGAGCAGTTCTTC. The V gene is TRBV19, the J gene TRBJ2-1; D is uncertain. Germline V gene sequence: CDR1 LNHDA, CDR2 SQIVND (reference sequence). The CDR3 sequence is 12 residues long. V lost 3 bases and J lost 3, with 3 bases in between.

The chain joins TRBV6-5 to TRBJ1-1; TRBD1 matches 9 bases. CDR1 and CDR2 (germline): MNHEY, SVGAGI. This CDR3 comprises 15 residues. V shed 5 bases and J 0 bases; nucleotides not matched to a gene: 4. The CDR3 region has the DNA TGTGCCAGCAGTAACCGGGACAGGGTGAACACTGAAGCTTTCTTT. This encodes CASSNRDRVNTEAFF.

The chain is built from TRBV12-3 or TRBV12-4 and TRBJ2-7; D possibly corresponds to TRBD1 (5 bases). Trimming pared 3 bases from V and 5 bases from J, leaving 11 bases between. The CDR3 is 13 amino acids. The CDR3 region has the DNA TGTGCCAGCAGTTTGAACAGGTGGAACGAGCAGTACTTC. Translation gives CASSLNRWNEQYF.

V gene TRBV5-6 combines with J gene TRBJ2-3; the D gene is possibly TRBD2 (7 bases). Germline values: CDR1 SGHDT, CDR2 YYEEEE. The V gene lost 6 bases and the J gene lost 6 bases, with 20 bases spanning the gap. The CDR3 loop spans 15 amino acids. The CDR3 spells CASTRGGAGWDTQYF. The CDR3 bases are TGTGCCAGCACCCGAGGGGGGGCTGGCTGGGATACGCAGTATTTT.

As for this clone: It is unclear where the CDR3 begins or ends on the DNA, so no DNA is shown, and the CDR3 is as TCRdb lists it. The chain links TRBV7-6 to TRBJ1-4; TRBD1, the table's D call, lacks a check against the DNA. The CDR3 region is 16 residues in length, termini included. The germline gives CDR1 SGHVS, CDR2 FNYEAQ. CDR3: CASSFSGQGRNEKLFF.

This clone was detected only once. This sample also contains other DNA sequences that code for the same CDR3. The gene calls are TRBV6-6 and TRBJ2-3; D ambiguous. This CDR3 spans 13 amino acids. Germline V lookup: CDR1 MNHNY, CDR2 SVGAGI (reference sequence). The V and J ends lost 2 bases and 3 bases respectively, with 6 bases between them. The CDR3 region has the DNA TGTGCCAGCAGTTACCAGGATACAGATACGCAGTATTTT. It translates to CASSYQDTDTQYF.

The chain combines TRBV9 with TRBJ1-1, with a tentative D call TRBD1 (6 bases). The length of the CDR3 is 13 residues. Trimming took 6 bases from V and 1 from J, leaving 10 bases between them. Germline V gene sequence: CDR1 SGDLS, CDR2 YYNGEE. Here the CDR3 reads CASNQGKNTEAFF. Written as DNA, the CDR3 is TGTGCCAGCAACCAGGGGAAGAACACTGAAGCTTTCTTT.

The rearrangement joins TRBV7-2 to TRBJ1-6; TRBD1 matches 7 bases. The CDR3 totals 15 residues. The V gene end was trimmed by 3 bases and the J gene end by 14 bases; junction bases not matched to a gene: 13. Germline CDR1 and CDR2: SGHTA and FQGNSA. DNA for the CDR3: TGTGCCAGCAGCTTTCTGAACTACAGGGACAGTGCCCTCCACTTT. This sequence encodes CASSFLNYRDSALHF. Full variable domain (missing parts from reference TRBV7-2 and TRBJ1-6): GAGVSQSPSNKVTEKGKDVELRCDPISGHTALYWYRQSLGQGLEFLIYFQGNSAPDKSGLPSDRFSAERTGGSVSTLTIQRTQQEDSAVYLCASSFLNYRDSALHFGNGTRLTVT.

This clone was detected a few times. The chain carries TRBV3-1 (or the pseudogene TRBV3-2) and TRBJ2-7; 8 bases map to TRBD2. V gave up 1 base and J gave up 5 bases; unmatched junction bases: 4. Per the germline V gene, CDR1 is LGHDT and CDR2 is YNNKEL (reference sequence). The CDR3 is 14 residues long. The CDR3 nucleotides are TGTGCCAGCAGCCAAGGGGGGACTAGTAACGAGCAGTACTTC. Protein: CASSQGGTSNEQYF.

This chain connects TRBV5-8 to TRBJ1-2, with D maybe TRBD1 (5 bases). With 5 bases removed from V and 8 bases from J, the gap between germline ends came to 19 bases. The CDR3 is 14 residues long. Germline-derived CDR1 and CDR2 are SGHTS and YDEGEE. The CDR3 region is CASSPRVDAGGYTF. In DNA, the CDR3 is TGTGCCAGCAGTCCCAGGGTCGATGCTGGCGGCTACACCTTC.

This rearrangement joins TRBV7-9 to TRBJ1-5, with D uncertain. This CDR3 region has 12 residues. CDR1 and CDR2 (germline): SEHNR, FQNEAQ (reference sequence). Trimming shortened V by 5 bases and J by 6 bases, and 8 bases separated the two germline ends. The CDR3 sequence: CASSPGGQPQHF. The CDR3 region has the DNA TGTGCCAGCAGCCCAGGTGGTCAGCCCCAGCATTTT.

The rearrangement uses TRBV7-8 and TRBJ1-5, with D tentatively TRBD1 (6 bases). V lost 4 bases and J 2 bases, leaving 12 bases between the germline ends. Germline V gives CDR1 SGHVS, CDR2 FQNEAQ. This CDR3 is 15 amino acids long. The DNA of the CDR3 is TGTGCCAGCAGCTACGAGACAGGCGGCAATCAGCCCCAGCATTTT. Its protein is CASSYETGGNQPQHF.

The chain joins TRBV6-4 to TRBJ2-3; D uncertain. V shed 3 bases and J shed 4 bases, with 11 bases lying between them. This CDR3 has 14 amino acids. The germline V gene has CDR1 MRHNA and CDR2 SNTAGT. The CDR3 protein is CASSESGVPDTQYF. The CDR3 nucleotides read TGTGCCAGCAGTGAATCTGGAGTTCCAGATACGCAGTATTTT.

V gene TRBV7-3 combines with J gene TRBJ2-1; 9 bases are a match to TRBD2. The CDR3 covers 16 residues. Per the germline V gene, CDR1 is SGHTA and CDR2 is FQGTGA. V trimming: 2 bases; J trimming: 8 bases; junction bases outside the gene matches: 10. The chain's CDR3 is CASSLLGGRAIDEQFF. The CDR3 DNA follows: TGTGCCAGCAGCTTATTGGGCGGGAGGGCCATCGATGAGCAGTTCTTC.

The J gene is TRBJ1-2, the V gene TRBV6-1, with a weak D call TRBD1 (5 bases). CDR1 and CDR2 from the germline V gene are MNHNS and SASEGT. V gave up 1 base and J gave up 4 bases, with 10 bases separating them. The CDR3 loop spans 14 amino acids. The CDR3 sequence is CASSEVGGIYGYTF. The CDR3 region has the DNA TGTGCCAGCAGTGAAGTGGGGGGAATCTATGGCTACACCTTC.

This clone appeared a single time. The chain is built from TRBV19 and TRBJ1-2; TRBD1 agrees at 7 bases. Germline V gene lookup returns CDR1 LNHDA and CDR2 SQIVND (reference sequence). Unmatched junction bases numbered 4, after V lost 6 bases and J lost 3 bases. This CDR3 is 13 amino acids long. In DNA, the CDR3 is TGTGCCAGTAGGACCGGGACAGACTATGGCTACACCTTC. Encoded protein: CASRTGTDYGYTF.

This chain links TRBV6-2 or TRBV6-3 with TRBJ1-2; possibly TRBD1 for D (6 bases). The germline V and J ends were trimmed by 2 bases and 4 bases, with 23 bases remaining between them. Germline CDR1 is MNHEY and CDR2 is SVGEGT. This CDR3 comprises 18 residues. The CDR3 DNA reads as TGTGCCAGCAGTTACCCAACCGGGACACCCCCCGCCGTCTATGGCTACACCTTC. Translation: CASSYPTGTPPAVYGYTF.

V is TRBV4-1 and J is TRBJ2-5; no firm D call. The CDR3 extends over 13 amino acids. V lost 3 bases to trimming and J lost 5 bases, with 10 bases between them. In germline, CDR1 is MGHRA, CDR2 YSYEKL. This CDR3 reads CASSQLPTETQYF. In nucleotides, the CDR3 is TGCGCCAGCAGCCAGTTACCCACTGAGACCCAGTACTTC.